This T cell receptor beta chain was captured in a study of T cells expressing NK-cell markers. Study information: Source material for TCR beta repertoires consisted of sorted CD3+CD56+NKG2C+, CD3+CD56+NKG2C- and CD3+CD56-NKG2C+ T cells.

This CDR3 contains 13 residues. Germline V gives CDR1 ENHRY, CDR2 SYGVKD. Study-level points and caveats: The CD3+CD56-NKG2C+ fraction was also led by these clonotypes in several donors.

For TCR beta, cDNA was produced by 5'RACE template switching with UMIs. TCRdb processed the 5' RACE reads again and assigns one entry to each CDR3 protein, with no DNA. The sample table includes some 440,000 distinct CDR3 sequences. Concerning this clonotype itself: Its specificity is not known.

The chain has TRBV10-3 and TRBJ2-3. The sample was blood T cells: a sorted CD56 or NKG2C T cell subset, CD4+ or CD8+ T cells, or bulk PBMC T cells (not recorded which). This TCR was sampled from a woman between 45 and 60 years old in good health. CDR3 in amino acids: CAISESIQATQYF.